This T cell receptor beta chain comes out of a study of response to subunit inactivated influenza vaccine. General observations from the study: It was the authors' suggestion that each seasonal influenza vaccination recruits few new T cells.

TCRdb itself ran the RT-PCR reads through MiXCR, one entry per CDR3 protein. Among 800,000 to 1,000,000 distinct CDR3 sequences listed, around 20% were seen once. Germline loops: CDR1 SGHRS, CDR2 YFSETQ. The CDR3 loop spans 15 amino acids. With 0 bases clipped from V and 11 bases from J, the junction kept 11 bases outside the gene matches. Remarks on this clonotype: Its antigen remains unidentified.

The specimen was PBMCs from blood, collected around 5 days after vaccination. V gene TRBV5-1 combines with J gene TRBJ1-1, with TRBD1 identical over 9 bases. This TCR derives from a man in his fifties who received an inactivated influenza vaccine. The CDR3 sequence is CASSLAGQGLLKAFF. Here the CDR3 DNA reads TGCGCCAGCAGCTTGGCCGGACAGGGGCTACTGAAGGCTTTCTTT.